These 2 T cell receptor beta chains were all obtained from the same sample, sequenced in a study of cytomegalovirus exposure and HLA in healthy donors. Researchers ran the PCR with 60 Vbeta and 13 Jbeta primers. Sequencing used immunoSEQ multiplex PCR; TCRdb keeps in-frame clones, though not all of them. The sample has some 150,000 clones, just under 85% seen once. The sequenced material came from PBMCs. The receptors originated from a middle-aged man in good health and CMV-seropositive.

This clone was recorded a few times. The chain carries TRBV29-1 and TRBJ2-1, with 8 nucleotides matching TRBD1. CDR1 is SQVTM and CDR2 is ANQGSEA in the germline V gene. The CDR3 loop spans 13 amino acids. The V and J ends lost 6 bases and 5 bases, in that order; junction bases with no gene match: 6. In nucleotides, the CDR3 is TGCAGCGTATGGACAGGGTTGGACAATGAGCAGTTCTTC. This gives the protein CSVWTGLDNEQFF.

The chain employs TRBV2 and TRBJ1-5, with 7 bases matching TRBD1. CDR3 length: 16 residues. Germline V gene data show CDR1 as SNHLY and CDR2 as FYNNEI. The ends lost 4 bases at V and 1 base at J; junction bases unmatched: 7. The CDR3 nucleotides are TGTGCCAGCAGTGCCAACCGGGACAGCAGCAATCAGCCCCAGCATTTT. It translates to CASSANRDSSNQPQHF.